These T cell receptor beta chains were read from a single sample in a study of CD8 T cells in Susac syndrome. Via MiXCR, TCRdb re-called the immunoSEQ multiplex PCR reads, giving one row per CDR3 protein. The data show 90,000 or so distinct CDR3 sequences, over 85% seen once. The specimen sequenced was CD8+ T cells from PBMCs. These receptors were taken from a human donor in good health. CDR3s include the opening cysteine and the closing phenylalanine or tryptophan. D genes are given only for firm matches. Only some rows state a clone size, as once, few, many or a class for expanded clones.

v_gene,d_gene,abundance,j_gene,CDR3aa,CDR3nt
TRBV7-8,TRBD2,.,TRBJ2-5,CASSPRLAGGPKETQYF,TGTGCCAGCAGCCCCAGACTAGCGGGGGGGCCGAAGGAGACCCAGTACTTC
TRBV27,TRBD1,once,TRBJ1-1,CASSPGTGGYTEAFF,TGTGCCAGCAGTCCCGGGACAGGGGGCTACACTGAAGCTTTCTTT
TRBV20-1,.,.,TRBJ1-2,CSATDTPYGYTF,TGCAGTGCCACTGACACTCCCTATGGCTACACCTTC
TRBV19,.,.,TRBJ1-1,CASSIGGGAEAFF,TGTGCCAGTAGTATAGGAGGGGGAGCTGAAGCTTTCTTT
TRBV24-1,TRBD1,.,TRBJ2-3,CATRDRGTDTQYF,TGTGCCACCAGAGACAGGGGCACAGATACGCAGTATTTT
TRBV19,.,.,TRBJ2-2,CASSIRNGELFF,TGTGCCAGTAGTATTAGGAACGGGGAGCTGTTTTTT
TRBV2,.,.,TRBJ1-6,CASSEWNRFNSPLHF,TGTGCCAGCAGTGAATGGAACAGGTTTAATTCACCCCTCCACTTT
TRBV5-5,.,.,TRBJ1-1,CASSPSNTEAFF,TGTGCCAGCAGCCCATCGAACACTGAAGCTTTCTTT
TRBV7-9,TRBD1,.,TRBJ2-7,CASSFHGQESYEQYF,TGTGCCAGCAGCTTTCACGGACAGGAGTCCTACGAGCAGTACTTC
TRBV5-4,.,.,TRBJ1-2,CASSLAYGYTF,TGTGCCAGCAGCTTGGCGTATGGCTACACCTTC
TRBV27,.,.,TRBJ1-5,CASSLARGQPQHF,TGTGCCAGCAGTTTAGCGAGGGGGCAGCCCCAGCATTTT
TRBV14,TRBD1,.,TRBJ1-1,CASSQAIRDRLMNTEAFF,TGTGCCAGCAGCCAAGCGATCCGGGACAGATTAATGAACACTGAAGCTTTCTTT
TRBV2,.,.,TRBJ2-7,CASIHGVDEQYF,TGTGCCAGCATCCACGGGGTGGACGAGCAGTACTTC
TRBV6-5,.,once,TRBJ1-2,CASRTGPGFGGYTF,TGTGCCAGCAGGACCGGGCCAGGATTCGGCGGCTACACCTTC
TRBV9,.,.,TRBJ1-2,CASSVGGGPSYGYTF,TGTGCCAGCAGCGTAGGCGGCGGCCCCTCCTATGGCTACACCTTC
TRBV6-6,.,.,TRBJ2-7,CASSPGDVYEQYF,TGTGCCAGCAGTCCAGGGGACGTCTACGAGCAGTACTTC
TRBV23-1,TRBD2,.,TRBJ2-1,CASSQSGLAGDGDEQFF,TGCGCCAGCAGTCAATCGGGGCTAGCGGGGGATGGCGATGAGCAGTTCTTC
TRBV7-9,.,.,TRBJ2-4,CASSLEEGKNIQYF,TGTGCCAGCAGCTTAGAGGAGGGCAAAAACATTCAGTACTTC
TRBV6-1,TRBD1,.,TRBJ1-4,CASSETTGTGGEKLFF,TGTGCCAGCAGTGAAACTACCGGGACAGGGGGCGAAAAACTGTTTTTT
TRBV6-5,.,.,TRBJ1-6,CASSYYGGSSYNSPLHF,TGTGCCAGCAGTTACTACGGGGGTAGCTCCTATAATTCACCCCTCCACTTT
TRBV6-5,.,.,TRBJ1-1,CASSYPGRGAFF,TGTGCCAGCAGTTATCCGGGACGTGGAGCTTTCTTT
TRBV7-8,.,.,TRBJ2-1,CASLGLSSYNEQFF,TGTGCCTCTCTGGGGTTGAGCTCCTACAATGAGCAGTTCTTC
TRBV27,.,.,TRBJ1-1,CASSILQGSEAFF,TGTGCCAGCAGTATCCTACAGGGTTCTGAAGCTTTCTTT